This entry features one T cell receptor beta chain sequence. Its specificity is not known. This sample stems from a study of cytomegalovirus exposure and HLA in healthy donors. Findings of the study overall: Some TCR beta chains (around 180 of them) were listed as cytomegalovirus-associated. Most observed TCR sequences were rare, whereas some public TCRs were detected in many donors. Certain sequence variants were highly shared and formed a cluster, and this cluster was likely a sequencing artifact.

This CDR3 contains 19 residues. Germline V gives CDR1 MNHEY, CDR2 SMNVEV (reference sequence). Trimming took 4 bases from V and 4 from J; bases not matched to a gene: 17. The PCR contained 60 Vbeta and 13 Jbeta primers. The protocol was immunoSEQ multiplex PCR, while the TCRdb copy is restricted to in-frame clones and leaves out a portion. The table lists 180,000 or so clones, around 81% of them singletons. V usage is TRBV27 and J usage is TRBJ1-1, with TRBD1 matching 11 bases. What was sequenced was PBMCs. The clonotype originates from a woman younger than 35 in good health and CMV-seropositive. CDR3 DNA: TGTGCCAGCAGTTCAAGGACAGGGGGCGCGAGTTTAAAGGGCACTGAAGCTTTCTTT. Translated: CASSSRTGGASLKGTEAFF.